These T cell receptor beta chains were read from a single sample in a study of cytomegalovirus exposure and HLA in healthy donors. Using immunoSEQ multiplex PCR, the repertoire was profiled, and TCRdb retains in-frame clones only, with some absent. The sample includes under 200,000 clones, about four fifths of them seen just once. Source material: PBMCs. The receptors stem from a male donor in good health and CMV-seropositive. CDR3s include the opening cysteine and the closing phenylalanine or tryptophan. The D gene is left open where the match is weak. Clone size is shown for a subset of rows, as once, few, many or a class of expanded clone.

TGCGCCAGCAGCCAAGACGTGAGGGGAGGGGAGACCCAGTACTTC CASSQDVRGGETQYF TRBD2 15 TRBJ2-5 - TRBV4-3
TGTGCCAGCAGAACCCAGGGGAACACCGGGGAGCTGTTTTTT CASRTQGNTGELFF - 14 TRBJ2-2 - TRBV27
TGTGCCAGCAGTCTCCTGCAGGGGTACTCTGGAAACACCATATATTTT CASSLLQGYSGNTIYF - 16 TRBJ1-3 - TRBV28
TGTGCCAGCAGTTACGAAGGGGGCAGCAATCAGCCCCAGCATTTT CASSYEGGSNQPQHF TRBD1 15 TRBJ1-5 - TRBV6-6
TGTGCCAGCAGCTTAGGGCCCCTGGGCGGGGCGGGTTCTAACATTCAGTACTTC CASSLGPLGGAGSNIQYF - 18 TRBJ2-4 - TRBV5-5
TGTGCCACCAGCCCGAACCCCGACAGGAGGAATTCACCCCTCCACTTT CATSPNPDRRNSPLHF - 16 TRBJ1-6 few TRBV15
TGTGCCACCAGCAGAGCCGGGGATTACTATGGCTACACCTTC CATSRAGDYYGYTF - 14 TRBJ1-2 few TRBV15
TGTGCCAGCAGTCAGGGGCCAATCAATAACTATGGCTACACCTTC CASSQGPINNYGYTF - 15 TRBJ1-2 - TRBV6-1
TGTGCCAGTAGCGACACCCCGACCCTCGGAGCTTTCTTT CASSDTPTLGAFF - 13 TRBJ1-1 - TRBV19
TGTGCCACCAAGGGACAGGGCTCAGATACGCAGTATTTT CATKGQGSDTQYF TRBD1 13 TRBJ2-3 - TRBV5-4
TGCGCCAGCAGCCTGGAATACAGCAACACCGGGGAGCTGTTTTTT CASSLEYSNTGELFF - 15 TRBJ2-2 once TRBV5-1
TGCGCCAGCAGCCCCCGACAGGGGGCCGAAGAGACCCAGTACTTC CASSPRQGAEETQYF TRBD1 15 TRBJ2-5 - TRBV4-3
TGTGCCAGCCAAGGGACAGGGCCCCAAGGGCAGTACTTC CASQGTGPQGQYF TRBD1 13 TRBJ2-7 - TRBV6-5
TGTGCCAGCAGCTTATTCGGTAGTAATGAAAAACTGTTTTTT CASSLFGSNEKLFF - 14 TRBJ1-4 - TRBV7-2
TGTGCCAGCAGCGAGACTAGCGCCAGCTCCTACAATGAGCAGTTCTTC CASSETSASSYNEQFF TRBD2 16 TRBJ2-1 - TRBV7-3
TGTGCCAGCAGCTTTCCAGGGCGAGCGGGCACTGAAGCTTTCTTT CASSFPGRAGTEAFF - 15 TRBJ1-1 - TRBV5-4
TGCGCCAGCAGCCCGGGACAGGAGAATGAAAAACTGTTTTTT CASSPGQENEKLFF TRBD1 14 TRBJ1-4 - TRBV5-1
TGTGCCAGCAGTTATAGCGTGGGGTTGGAGACCCAGTACTTC CASSYSVGLETQYF - 14 TRBJ2-5 - TRBV6-6
TGTGCCAGTAGTCGACAGGGGGGTCGTATCACTGAAGCTTTCTTT CASSRQGGRITEAFF TRBD1 15 TRBJ1-1 few TRBV19
TGTGCCAGCAGTGACAGACAGGGGGATCAGCCCCAGCATTTT CASSDRQGDQPQHF TRBD1 14 TRBJ1-5 - TRBV9
TGTGCCAGCAGCCCAATCTACAGGGGGAACACCGGGGAGCTGTTTTTT CASSPIYRGNTGELFF TRBD1 16 TRBJ2-2 - TRBV5-6
TGTGCCAGCAGACCGGGGCTAGCGGACTACAATGAGCAGTTCTTC CASRPGLADYNEQFF TRBD2 15 TRBJ2-1 - TRBV7-9
TGTGCCAGTAGTACTCCATTGAGGACTGGGAGGGTCTACGAGCAGTACTTC CASSTPLRTGRVYEQYF TRBD2 17 TRBJ2-7 - TRBV19
TGCAGCGTAACCGGGACTCTCTACAATGAGCAGTTCTTC CSVTGTLYNEQFF - 13 TRBJ2-1 - TRBV29-1
TGTGCCAGCACGGTCGAAAGCTCAGATACGCAGTATTTT CASTVESSDTQYF - 13 TRBJ2-3 few TRBV7-9